The 25 T cell receptor beta chains below come from one sample, sequenced in a study of vaccination effects on CD4 cells after COVID-19. Which antigens these TCRs recognize remains unknown. The data were produced by immunoSEQ multiplex PCR, yet TCRdb's version contains in-frame clones alone and is incomplete. The table records roughly 45,000 clones, about 75% of them present only once. Peptide-pool stimulation followed by sequencing identified expanded antigen-specific CD4+ clonotypes in the ViraFEST assay. CD4+ T cells were isolated after approximately 10 days of culture. Confirmation by PCR established that the person had SARS-CoV-2 infection between March and December 2020. The material sequenced was CD4+ T cells from PBMCs cultured with a peptide pool, taken before COVID-19 vaccination. The source is a human donor who had a prior SARS-CoV-2 infection.

The chain combines TRBV2 with TRBJ2-3, with D perhaps TRBD2 (7 bases). The CDR3 length is 16 residues. Germline loops: CDR1 SNHLY, CDR2 FYNNEI. The V end was cut by 6 bases, the J end by 3 bases, with 19 bases between. The CDR3 loop reads CASSLSRGAGTDTQYF. CDR3 DNA: TGTGCCAGCAGCCTAAGTCGGGGGGCGGGGACAGATACGCAGTATTTT.

The chain combines TRBV7-6 with TRBJ1-1; D gene ambiguous. CDR3 length: 17 residues. CDR1 and CDR2 (germline): SGHVS, FNYEAQ. Trimming left V 4 bases short and J 0 bases short, with 18 bases between. CDR3 loop: CASSSPRGTRMNTEAFF. In nucleotides, the CDR3 is TGTGCCAGCAGCTCCCCACGGGGTACGCGGATGAACACTGAAGCTTTCTTT.

The chain combines TRBV7-2 with TRBJ2-1; 13 bases line up with TRBD2. Trimming at V came to 1 base and at J to 8 bases, leaving 8 bases not matched to a gene. CDR1 is SGHTA and CDR2 is FQGNSA in the germline V gene. The CDR3 loop spans 17 amino acids. CDR3: CASSLERTSGSLDEQFF. The CDR3 DNA reads TGTGCCAGCAGCTTAGAGAGGACTAGCGGGAGCTTGGATGAGCAGTTCTTC.

The chain has TRBV19 and TRBJ1-6, with TRBD1 as a possible D gene (5 bases). The CDR3 extends over 13 amino acids. Per the germline V gene, CDR1 is LNHDA and CDR2 is SQIVND (reference sequence). V was cut by 3 bases and J by 6 bases, with 6 bases left in between. Here the CDR3 DNA reads TGTGCCAGTAGTATTGGGGGTAATTCACCCCTCCACTTT. Residues: CASSIGGNSPLHF.

In this sample, this clone turned up a few times. V is TRBV5-1 and J is TRBJ2-7; D not resolved. The CDR3 contains 14 residues. Germline-derived CDR1 and CDR2 are SGHRS and YFSETQ. Trimming stripped 4 bases from V and 1 base from J, with 12 bases between. The CDR3 DNA is TGCGCCAGCAGCATTGAGGTGAAATCCTACGAGCAGTACTTC. Translated, it gives CASSIEVKSYEQYF.

J is TRBJ2-6 and V is TRBV5-1, with D unclear. Trimming left V 4 bases short and J 3 bases short, with 11 bases between. Germline CDR1 is SGHRS and CDR2 is YFSETQ. This CDR3 region has 15 residues. CDR3 protein: CASSPDGRGANVLTF. Written as DNA, the CDR3 is TGCGCCAGCAGCCCGGACGGGCGTGGGGCCAACGTCCTGACTTTC.

The V call is TRBV5-5, the J call TRBJ2-5; D remains ambiguous. Germline V lookup: CDR1 SGHKS, CDR2 YYEKEE (reference sequence). There are 14 residues in the CDR3. V lost 0 bases and J 6 bases, leaving 12 bases between the germline ends. The CDR3 is CASSLVQVGQTQYF. The CDR3 DNA follows: TGTGCCAGCAGCTTGGTTCAGGTCGGCCAGACCCAGTACTTC.

This chain connects TRBV30 to TRBJ1-6, with a tentative D call TRBD1 (5 bases). V lost 0 bases and J lost 10, with 16 bases in between. Germline CDR1 reads GTSNPN; CDR2 reads SVGIG (reference sequence). The CDR3 contains 15 residues. Written as DNA, the CDR3 is TGTGCCTGGAGTGTACTATGGGGGTCAGGGTCACCCCTCCACTTT. This sequence encodes CAWSVLWGSGSPLHF.

V is TRBV7-2 and J is TRBJ2-1; TRBD2 aligns across 9 bases. This CDR3 has 15 amino acids. Unmatched junction bases numbered 6, after V lost 4 bases and J lost 5 bases. Germline CDR1 and CDR2: SGHTA and FQGNSA. CDR3 bases: TGTGCCAGCAGCTCAGCGGGAGGATGGAACAATGAGCAGTTCTTC. This codes for CASSSAGGWNNEQFF.

J is TRBJ2-5 and V is TRBV11-2; 10 nucleotides align to TRBD2. Germline loops: CDR1 SGHAT, CDR2 FQNNGV. With 1 base clipped from V and 1 base from J, the junction kept 9 bases outside the gene matches. The CDR3 totals 18 residues. CDR3 region: CASSLAASGSTFQETQYF. The CDR3 region has the DNA TGTGCCAGCAGCTTAGCGGCTAGCGGGAGCACGTTCCAAGAGACCCAGTACTTC.

The CDR3 DNA is TGTGCCAGCAGACGGGGACCCACTGGGGCCAACGTCCTGACTTTC. This sequence encodes CASRRGPTGANVLTF. The chain is built from TRBV27 and TRBJ2-6; D may match TRBD1 or TRBD2 (5 bases each). The CDR3 consists of 15 residues. The germline gives CDR1 MNHEY, CDR2 SMNVEV (reference sequence). Trimming cost V 6 bases and J 2 bases, with 11 bases left between them.

This chain uses TRBV7-9 with TRBJ2-7; TRBD2 aligns across 13 bases. CDR1 is SEHNR and CDR2 is FQNEAQ in the germline V gene (reference sequence). The CDR3 runs 13 residues. V trimming: 8 bases; J trimming: 6 bases; junction bases outside the gene matches: 4. DNA of the CDR3: TGTGCCAGCTGTCGACTAGCGGGAGGCGAGCAGTACTTC. As protein: CASCRLAGGEQYF. The variable domain in full, with the rest retrieved from reference TRBV7-9 and TRBJ2-7, is DTGVSQNPRHKITKRGQNVTFRCDPISEHNRLYWYRQTLGQGPEFLTYFQNEAQLEKSRLLSDRFSAERPKGSFSTLEIQRTEQGDSAMYLCASCRLAGGEQYFGPGTRLTVT.

The V call is TRBV18, the J call TRBJ1-1; D is undetermined. CDR3 length: 12 residues. V shed 3 bases and J shed 8 bases, with 10 bases lying between them. CDR1 KGHSH and CDR2 LQKENI come from the germline V gene. The CDR3 DNA follows: TGTGCCAGCTCACCGGGCCGAAGAGAAGCTTTCTTT. This translates into CASSPGRREAFF.

A few counts support this clone. In nucleotides, the CDR3 is TGTGCCAGCAGCCCCGGTGGTAGCGGCTACGAGCAGTACTTC. Amino acids: CASSPGGSGYEQYF. The chain recombines TRBV6-5 with TRBJ2-7, with a tentative D call TRBD2 (6 bases). The germline V gene encodes CDR1 MNHEY and CDR2 SVGAGI. CDR3 length: 14 residues. V dropped 6 bases and J dropped 3 bases, with 15 bases sitting between them.

This clone was counted once. This chain uses TRBV7-3 with TRBJ2-3, with D uncertain. This CDR3 region has 12 residues. Trimming stripped 4 bases from V and 4 bases from J, with 6 bases between. Germline lookup yields CDR1 SGHTA and CDR2 FQGTGA. CDR3 sequence (DNA): TGTGCCAGCAGCTCCAGATCAGATACGCAGTATTTT. Its translation is CASSSRSDTQYF.

The V gene is TRBV9, the J gene TRBJ2-3; 9 bases align to TRBD2. The CDR3 covers 17 residues. V lost 0 bases, J lost 2 bases, and 7 bases stayed unmatched. The V gene's germline CDR1 is SGDLS and CDR2 YYNGEE. CDR3 protein: CASSVEGGGVYTDTQYF. CDR3 in DNA: TGTGCCAGCAGCGTAGAGGGCGGGGGGGTGTACACAGATACGCAGTATTTT.

This chain connects TRBV29-1 to TRBJ2-5; D possibly uses TRBD1 or TRBD2 (5 bases each). The CDR3 loop spans 15 amino acids. Trimming shortened V by 3 bases and J by 4 bases, and 18 bases separated the two germline ends. Germline V gene sequence: CDR1 SQVTM, CDR2 ANQGSEA. The CDR3: CSVDRDQGERETQYF. CDR3 bases: TGCAGCGTTGACAGGGACCAAGGGGAGAGAGAGACCCAGTACTTC.

V gene TRBV6-1 combines with J gene TRBJ2-7, with D perhaps matching TRBD2 (5 bases). V dropped 0 bases and J dropped 3 bases, with 9 bases sitting between them. This CDR3 is 14 amino acids long. Germline CDR1 and CDR2: MNHNS and SASEGT. The CDR3, as DNA: TGTGCCAGCAGTGAAGCGGGAGAGGGCTACGAGCAGTACTTC. It translates to CASSEAGEGYEQYF.

A few counts support this clone. The chain recombines TRBV3-1 (or the pseudogene TRBV3-2) with TRBJ1-2; unclear D gene. Germline V gene lookup returns CDR1 LGHDT and CDR2 YNNKEL (reference sequence). The CDR3 consists of 13 residues. Trimming shortened V by 8 bases and J by 0 bases, and 10 bases separated the two germline ends. The CDR3 region is CASSSIANYGYTF. The CDR3, as DNA: TGTGCCAGCTCGTCAATAGCTAACTATGGCTACACCTTC.

The chain is built from TRBV1 and TRBJ2-1; whether TRBD2, the table's D call, matches the DNA was not checked. TRBV1 is marked as a pseudogene. CDR3 length: 15 amino acids. Here the CDR3 reads CTTPHGGGAHNEQFF. CDR3 nucleotide sequence: TGCACCACCCCTCACGGCGGGGGGGCGCACAATGAGCAGTTCTTC.

The gene calls are TRBV2 and TRBJ2-3, with D tentatively TRBD2 (5 bases). The ends were cut back, 6 bases at V and 6 bases at J, with 7 bases in the middle. This CDR3 comprises 11 residues. Germline V lookup: CDR1 SNHLY, CDR2 FYNNEI. DNA of the CDR3: TGTGCCAGCAGGTTAGCGGATACGCAGTATTTT. Translated: CASRLADTQYF.

The CDR3 coding sequence is TGTGCCAGCAGTGAAGGAGGGTTAAGGTCTAGCGGGAGGAACACCGGGGAGCTGTTTTTT. This translates into CASSEGGLRSSGRNTGELFF. The rearrangement joins TRBV6-1 to TRBJ2-2; 10 bases are a match to TRBD2. Per the germline V gene, CDR1 is MNHNS and CDR2 is SASEGT. Germline trimming cut 1 base from V and 1 base from J; bases unmatched to any gene: 12. The CDR3 is 20 residues long.

CDR3 DNA sequence: TGCGCCAGCAGCCCAGGCATCGCAGGGGGAGTGAACACTGAAGCTTTCTTT. Its translation: CASSPGIAGGVNTEAFF. The chain has TRBV5-1 and TRBJ1-1; 7 bases line up with TRBD1. This CDR3 has 17 residues. CDR1 is SGHRS and CDR2 is YFSETQ in the germline V gene. With V trimmed by 4 bases and J by 0 bases, 12 bases remained unmatched.

The rearrangement links TRBV5-1 to TRBJ1-1, with TRBD1 matching over 9 bases. The V segment lost 5 bases and the J segment 7 bases; nucleotides outside the gene matches: 9. Germline CDR1 SGHRS, CDR2 YFSETQ. CDR3 length: 14 amino acids. The CDR3 spells CASSSGTGYVEAFF. The CDR3 nucleotides are TGCGCCAGCAGTTCCGGGACAGGGTATGTTGAAGCTTTCTTT.

The rearrangement joins TRBV24-1 to TRBJ2-1, with TRBD1 matching over 11 bases. The CDR3 is 16 residues long. Germline V gene sequence: CDR1 KGHDR, CDR2 SFDVKD. V dropped 5 bases and J dropped 0; count of bases not matched to a gene: 2. The CDR3 DNA reads as TGTGCCACCAGTGGGGACAGGGGGGGCTCCTACAATGAGCAGTTCTTC. Its protein product is CATSGDRGGSYNEQFF.